These 24 T cell receptor beta chains share one sample of origin, sequenced in a study of molecular identifiers for immune sequencing clone quantification. TCRdb fed the PCR reads into MiXCR, producing one record per CDR3 protein. This table holds approximately 590,000 distinct CDR3 sequences, about 25% found once. The sample was naive CD8+ T cells from blood, with Jurkat cell RNA spiked in. As to subset: FACS-sorted CD8+CD4-CCR7+CD45RA+ naive T cells. These receptor sequences come from a human donor in good health. Some libraries in this study had Jurkat cell RNA spiked in.

There are a few counts of this clonotype. Being one base from a much bigger clone, this may be a read error. This chain joins TRBV7-2 and TRBJ2-7, with 8 bases fitting TRBD2. V dropped 5 bases and J dropped 6; count of bases not matched to a gene: 12. Germline V gives CDR1 SGHTA, CDR2 FQGNSA. This CDR3 is 15 amino acids long. The CDR3 protein is CASSPIVGLAFEQYF. CDR3 in DNA: TGTGCCAGCAGCCCTATCGTTGGACTAGCTTTCGAGCAGTACTTC.

Remarks on this clonotype: Given the absence of the conserved phenylalanine or tryptophan at the CDR3 end, a read error is likely. The chain combines TRBV23-1 with TRBJ1-6, with D hard to call. TRBV23-1 is marked as an open reading frame, function uncertain. The CDR3 spans 17 residues. Trimming shortened V by 5 bases and J by 2 bases, and 16 bases separated the two germline ends. CDR3 sequence: CASSTRTNRAYNSPLHL. The CDR3 DNA reads TGCGCCAGCAGTACTAGGACTAATAGGGCCTATAATTCACCCCTCCACTTG.

This clonotype was detected many times. The chain carries TRBV5-6 and TRBJ2-7; 8 positions match TRBD2. The V segment lost 4 bases and the J segment 5 bases; nucleotides outside the gene matches: 8. This CDR3 has 14 amino acids. From germline, CDR1 is SGHDT and CDR2 YYEEEE. CDR3 loop: CASSLLSGSHEQYF. CDR3 nucleotide sequence: TGTGCCAGCAGCCTCTTAAGCGGGAGCCACGAGCAGTACTTC. The full variable domain, in which reference TRBV5-6 and TRBJ2-7 provide the parts outside the CDR3, is DAGVTQSPTHLIKTRGQQVTLRCSPKSGHDTVSWYQQALGQGPQFIFQYYEEEERQRGNFPDRFSGHQFPNYSSELNVNALLLGDSALYLCASSLLSGSHEQYFGPGTRLTVT.

The chain joins TRBV6-1 to TRBJ1-1, with D perhaps TRBD1 (5 bases). Germline values: CDR1 MNHNS, CDR2 SASEGT. V lost 3 bases to trimming and J lost 0 bases, with 8 bases between them. The CDR3 loop spans 14 amino acids. The CDR3 reads CASSDGTMNTEAFF. DNA of the CDR3: TGTGCCAGCAGTGACGGGACCATGAACACTGAAGCTTTCTTT.

The rearrangement links TRBV27 to TRBJ1-2; D is ambiguous. Germline CDR1 MNHEY, CDR2 SMNVEV (reference sequence). The CDR3 spans 11 residues. The V end was cut by 3 bases, the J end by 10 bases, with 9 bases between. The CDR3 protein is CASSFGGVYTF. The CDR3 DNA follows: TGTGCCAGCAGTTTTGGCGGAGTCTACACCTTC.

In this sample, this clonotype turned up once. This sequence joins TRBV3-1 and TRBJ2-7, with TRBD2 matching over 10 bases. CDR1 LGHDT and CDR2 YNNKEL come from the germline V gene (reference sequence). The CDR3 spans 14 residues. Germline trimming cut 8 bases from V and 6 bases from J; bases unmatched to any gene: 10. The CDR3, as DNA: TGTGCCAGCTCACCTGGGACTAGCGAATGCGAGCAGTACTTC. This codes for CASSPGTSECEQYF.

In this sample, this clonotype turned up many times. The chain recombines TRBV4-3 with TRBJ2-7, with D possibly TRBD2 on 6 matching bases. Germline V CDR1 and CDR2: LGHNA, YSLEER. Trimming pared 0 bases from V and 0 bases from J, leaving 12 bases between. CDR3 length: 16 amino acids. CDR3 protein: CASSQDRRGSSYEQYF. The CDR3 DNA follows: TGCGCCAGCAGCCAAGATCGGCGGGGCAGCTCCTACGAGCAGTACTTC.

This clonotype was seen a handful of times. The rearrangement uses TRBV7-9 and TRBJ2-7; 7 positions match TRBD2. The V gene's germline CDR1 is SEHNR and CDR2 FQNEAQ (reference sequence). With 4 bases clipped from V and 3 bases from J, the junction kept 6 bases outside the gene matches. This CDR3 is built from 14 residues. CDR3 DNA: TGTGCCAGCAGCTCCGACGGGGGGTTCTACGAGCAGTACTTC. Translating it yields CASSSDGGFYEQYF.

The chain links TRBV3-1 to TRBJ2-7; 7 nucleotides match TRBD1. Germline V lookup: CDR1 LGHDT, CDR2 YNNKEL (reference sequence). J lost 4 bases, V lost 0 bases, and 6 bases had no gene match. The CDR3 is 15 residues long. The chain's CDR3 is CASSQDLGQLYEQYF. The CDR3 DNA sequence: TGTGCCAGCAGCCAAGATCTGGGACAGTTATACGAGCAGTACTTC.

The rearrangement joins TRBV3-1 to TRBJ2-1; D unclear. Germline CDR1 reads LGHDT; CDR2 reads YNNKEL (reference sequence). Trimming cost V 7 bases and J 7 bases, with 17 bases left between them. The CDR3 has 14 residues. The CDR3 DNA reads TGTGCCAGCACCGCGGACCCCGCAGGAAATGAGCAGTTCTTC. Its translation: CASTADPAGNEQFF.

This clonotype was detected a few times. The chain couples TRBV15 to TRBJ1-2; no clear D. CDR1 and CDR2 from the germline V gene are LNHNV and YYDKDF (reference sequence). Trimming left V 0 bases short and J 2 bases short, with 10 bases between. CDR3 length equals 15 residues. The CDR3 nucleotides are TGTGCCACCAGCAGAGATTTGGGCATAAACTATGGCTACACCTTC. This translates into CATSRDLGINYGYTF.

This CDR3 is CASSGTVVEQYF. CDR3 DNA sequence: TGTGCCAGCAGCGGGACAGTTGTCGAGCAGTACTTC. This chain joins TRBV6-2 or TRBV6-3 and TRBJ2-7; TRBD1 matches at 7 bases. CDR3 length: 12 residues. Trimming removed 6 bases from V and 6 bases from J; junction bases left unmatched: 5. Looked up from germline, CDR1 is MNHEY and CDR2 is SVGEGT.

This clonotype was observed a handful of times. The rearrangement joins TRBV27 to TRBJ2-1; D ambiguous. Trimming took off 8 bases at V and 5 bases at J, with 16 bases between the two ends. The CDR3 spans 14 residues. Looked up from germline, CDR1 is MNHEY and CDR2 is SMNVEV (reference sequence). The CDR3: CASAPLRSDNEQFF. In DNA form, the CDR3 reads TGTGCCAGCGCCCCCCTTCGGAGTGACAATGAGCAGTTCTTC.

The table lists this clonotype with many counts. The chain is built from TRBV6-5 and TRBJ1-1; no definite D call. The CDR3 is made up of 14 amino acids. The germline V gene encodes CDR1 MNHEY and CDR2 SVGAGI. V was clipped by 5 bases and J by 5 bases, with 15 bases between them. The CDR3 reads CASSPLRGGTEAFF. As DNA, the CDR3 is TGTGCCAGCAGTCCTCTACGAGGTGGGACTGAAGCTTTCTTT.

The V call is TRBV20-1, the J call TRBJ1-2, with D hard to call. The germline V gene encodes CDR1 DFQATT and CDR2 SNEGSKA (reference sequence). V shed 0 bases and J shed 2 bases, with 7 bases lying between them. The CDR3 runs to 13 residues. For the CDR3, the DNA is TGCAGTGCTAGAGATTTGGGGAACTATGGCTACACCTTC. This codes for CSARDLGNYGYTF.

This clonotype was seen more than once but under ten times. V gene TRBV27 combines with J gene TRBJ2-7, with TRBD1 as a possible D gene (6 bases). V lost 2 bases and J 4 bases, leaving 12 bases between the germline ends. The germline V gene has CDR1 MNHEY and CDR2 SMNVEV (reference sequence). This CDR3 spans 14 amino acids. The CDR3 sequence: CASSLQGSLYEQYF. Written as DNA, the CDR3 is TGTGCCAGCAGTTTACAGGGGTCTTTGTACGAGCAGTACTTC.

The chain combines TRBV4-1 with TRBJ2-5; weak D call: TRBD1 (6 bases). Between the trimmed V and J ends, which lost 3 bases and 3 bases, there was a span of 8 bases. The CDR3 consists of 13 residues. Germline CDR1 is MGHRA and CDR2 is YSYEKL. Here the CDR3 DNA reads TGCGCCAGCAGCCACCCAGGGGAAGAGACCCAGTACTTC. It yields the protein CASSHPGEETQYF.

This clonotype was observed a handful of times. A junction boundary mismatches the germline segment, possibly from a read error. This rearrangement joins TRBV5-6 to TRBJ2-7, with 8 bases aligning to TRBD2. The V gene's germline CDR1 is SGHDT and CDR2 YYEEEE. CDR3 length: 14 residues. CDR3 DNA sequence: TGTGCCAGCAGCTTCGGCCTAGCGGGCGCCGCCGGGGGCTTC. This gives the protein CASSFGLAGAAGGF. The entire variable domain, with the rest obtained from reference TRBV5-6 and TRBJ2-7, is as follows: DAGVTQSPTHLIKTRGQQVTLRCSPKSGHDTVSWYQQALGQGPQFIFQYYEEEERQRGNFPDRFSGHQFPNYSSELNVNALLLGDSALYLCASSFGLAGAAGGFGPGTRLTVT.

In this sample, this clonotype turned up many times. The CDR3 region is CAGQGRAGEQFF. The CDR3 region has the DNA TGTGCCGGGCAGGGCCGGGCAGGAGAGCAGTTCTTC. V and J are TRBV7-9 and TRBJ2-1; D might be TRBD1 (5 bases). Germline lookup yields CDR1 SEHNR and CDR2 FQNEAQ (reference sequence). The CDR3 covers 12 residues. Deletions cut 11 bases from V and 10 bases from J, with 18 bases between. Complete variable domain (other parts from reference TRBV7-9 and TRBJ2-1): DTGVSQNPRHKITKRGQNVTFRCDPISEHNRLYWYRQTLGQGPEFLTYFQNEAQLEKSRLLSDRFSAERPKGSFSTLEIQRTEQGDSAMYLCAGQGRAGEQFFGPGTRLTVL.

The rearrangement joins TRBV6-4 to TRBJ2-1; D not resolved. V was cut by 0 bases and J by 6 bases, with 15 bases left in between. The CDR3 covers 16 residues. CDR1 and CDR2 (germline): MRHNA, SNTAGT. CDR3 amino acids: CASSDSFGLVVNEQFF. For the CDR3, the DNA is TGTGCCAGCAGTGACTCTTTTGGGCTAGTGGTCAATGAGCAGTTCTTC.

This clonotype appeared a few times. The rearrangement uses TRBV21-1 and TRBJ2-5; the D call in the table, TRBD2, was not verified against the DNA. TRBV21-1 constitutes a pseudogene. This CDR3 is 14 amino acids long. This CDR3 is CASRGRGSGETQYF. The CDR3 nucleotides are TGTGCCAGCAGGGGGAGGGGAAGTGGAGAGACCCAGTACTTC.

This clonotype was found many times. This chain links TRBV28 with TRBJ1-3, with a tentative D call TRBD1 (5 bases). CDR1 MDHEN and CDR2 SYDVKM come from the germline V gene. The CDR3 loop spans 15 amino acids. V lost 3 bases to trimming and J lost 4 bases, with 13 bases between them. CDR3 in DNA: TGTGCCAGCAGTTTGCGAGGACATCCGGGAAACACCATATATTTT. This translates into CASSLRGHPGNTIYF.

In this sample, this clonotype turned up a few times. This sequence joins TRBV3-1 and TRBJ2-7; D may be TRBD2 (6 bases). The CDR3 loop spans 14 amino acids. With 0 bases removed from V and 4 bases from J, the gap between germline ends came to 10 bases. Germline values: CDR1 LGHDT, CDR2 YNNKEL (reference sequence). CDR3 in amino acids: CASSQELGGYEQYF. The DNA for the CDR3 is TGTGCCAGCAGCCAAGAATTGGGGGGATACGAGCAGTACTTC.

This clonotype was observed many times. This chain joins TRBV7-6 and TRBJ2-3, with 11 bases fitting TRBD2. The CDR3 sequence is 19 residues long. The germline gives CDR1 SGHVS, CDR2 FNYEAQ. V was pared by 5 bases and J by 1 base, with 14 bases of the junction left unmatched. The CDR3 DNA follows: TGTGCCAGCAGCCATCGGGTAGCGGGAGGGCGTATAGGCACAGATACGCAGTATTTT. It codes for CASSHRVAGGRIGTDTQYF.